The 27 T cell receptor beta chains presented below share a single source sample, sequenced in a study of blood T cell repertoires in COVID-19. Sequenced by immunoSEQ multiplex PCR; TCRdb stores in-frame clones only, minus some. The sample lists 110,000 or so clones, roughly 85% seen once, with approximately 13% in the top ten. Input material: peripheral blood. These TCRs come from a human donor in a cohort sampled during active COVID-19.

The V gene is TRBV6-6, the J gene TRBJ1-1, with D perhaps matching TRBD1 (5 bases). This CDR3 has 13 residues. CDR1 and CDR2 from the germline V gene are MNHNY and SVGAGI (reference sequence). Trimming removed 2 bases at V and 4 bases at J, with 8 bases between. The CDR3 reads CASSYGGTTEAFF. As DNA, the CDR3 is TGTGCCAGCAGTTACGGGGGGACCACTGAAGCTTTCTTT.

The chain carries TRBV5-1 and TRBJ2-2; 8 nucleotides match TRBD2. With V trimmed by 0 bases and J by 0 bases, 7 bases remained unmatched. The CDR3 is made up of 18 amino acids. Per germline, CDR1 SGHRS and CDR2 YFSETQ. CDR3 sequence (DNA): TGCGCCAGCAGCTTGGTGAAAGGAGCGGGGGCGAACACCGGGGAGCTGTTTTTT. It is translated as CASSLVKGAGANTGELFF. Full variable domain (remainder filled in from reference TRBV5-1 and TRBJ2-2): KAGVTQTPRYLIKTRGQQVTLSCSPISGHRSVSWYQQTPGQGLQFLFEYFSETQRNKGNFPGRFSGRQFSNSRSEMNVSTLELGDSALYLCASSLVKGAGANTGELFFGEGSRLTVL.

V gene TRBV30 combines with J gene TRBJ1-5; maybe TRBD1 (6 bases). The V end was cut by 3 bases, the J end by 2 bases, with 14 bases between. Per the germline V gene, CDR1 is GTSNPN and CDR2 is SVGIG (reference sequence). The CDR3 has 15 amino acids. The CDR3 DNA reads as TGTGCCTGGAGCGCTCAGGGGTTGGGCAATCAGCCCCAGCATTTT. Translation: CAWSAQGLGNQPQHF.

The count of this clone is one. The chain couples TRBV25-1 to TRBJ1-1, with D uncertain. V was pared by 8 bases and J by 2 bases, with 6 bases between. The CDR3 is 11 residues long. CDR1 MGHDK and CDR2 SYGVNS come from the germline V gene. The CDR3 nucleotides read TGTGCCAGCGTCCTTAACACTGAAGCTTTCTTT. Residues: CASVLNTEAFF.

The chain carries TRBV20-1 and TRBJ2-5, with unresolved D. This CDR3 has 11 amino acids. The germline gives CDR1 DFQATT, CDR2 SNEGSKA (reference sequence). The CDR3 sequence: CRSIFQETQYF. In DNA, the CDR3 is TGCAGATCTATATTCCAAGAGACCCAGTACTTC.

The chain recombines TRBV19 with TRBJ1-4; 7 bases agree with TRBD1. Germline lookup yields CDR1 LNHDA and CDR2 SQIVND (reference sequence). V lost 5 bases and J lost 6; bases outside the gene matches: 6. This CDR3 is 14 amino acids long. CDR3 sequence: CASSSTGTDEKLFF. The CDR3 bases are TGTGCCAGTAGTTCCACCGGGACAGATGAAAAACTGTTTTTT.

The genes are TRBV7-2 and TRBJ2-7; TRBD2 aligns across 8 bases. This CDR3 spans 16 amino acids. With V trimmed by 4 bases and J by 0 bases, 8 bases remained unmatched. Per germline, CDR1 SGHTA and CDR2 FQGNSA. The CDR3 here is CASSSLLAVVSYEQYF. The DNA for the CDR3 is TGTGCCAGCAGCTCCCTACTAGCGGTGGTCTCCTACGAGCAGTACTTC.

The chain joins TRBV19 to TRBJ2-7; weak D call: TRBD1 (6 bases). The CDR3 runs 14 residues. V shed 6 bases and J shed 2 bases, with 14 bases lying between them. Germline V lookup: CDR1 LNHDA, CDR2 SQIVND (reference sequence). CDR3 region: CASSSRTDPYEQYF. The DNA of the CDR3 is TGTGCCAGTAGCTCCAGGACAGACCCCTACGAGCAGTACTTC.

Only a few counts were recorded for this clone. The chain recombines TRBV30 with TRBJ1-6; tentative D call: TRBD1 (5 bases). Germline CDR1 is GTSNPN and CDR2 is SVGIG (reference sequence). The CDR3 runs to 16 residues. Between the trimmed V and J ends, which lost 5 bases and 5 bases, there was a span of 19 bases. The CDR3 spells CAWGDPGRGNNSPLHF. In nucleotides, the CDR3 is TGTGCCTGGGGCGATCCTGGCCGGGGGAATAATTCACCCCTCCACTTT.

This chain connects TRBV6-9 to TRBJ2-5; TRBD1 agrees at 9 bases. The CDR3 is made up of 14 amino acids. J was trimmed by 4 bases and V by 10 bases; bases with no gene match: 10. CDR1 and CDR2 from the germline V gene are MNHGY and SVAAGI. This chain's CDR3 is CAKLTVGQGETQYF. The CDR3 bases are TGTGCCAAACTGACCGTGGGACAGGGAGAGACCCAGTACTTC.

The chain combines TRBV6-5 with TRBJ2-5; D is unclear. Germline V gene lookup returns CDR1 MNHEY and CDR2 SVGAGI. This CDR3 region has 13 residues. With 2 bases removed from V and 1 base from J, the gap between germline ends came to 5 bases. CDR3 coding DNA: TGTGCCAGCAGTTACGAGAGCCAAGAGACCCAGTACTTC. This encodes CASSYESQETQYF.

The chain links TRBV7-2 to TRBJ2-5, with 7 bases lining up with TRBD1. V gave up 2 bases and J gave up 5 bases; unmatched junction bases: 8. The CDR3 has 15 amino acids. Germline V gene data show CDR1 as SGHTA and CDR2 as FQGNSA. The CDR3 DNA is TGTGCCAGCAGCTTATGGGACAGTAGGGGGGAGACCCAGTACTTC. This gives the protein CASSLWDSRGETQYF.

This chain uses TRBV14 with TRBJ1-1; D perhaps matches TRBD1 (5 bases). Trimming took off 3 bases at V and 10 bases at J, with 15 bases between the two ends. This CDR3 is built from 13 residues. CDR1 is SGHDN, CDR2 FVKESK, per germline. Written as DNA, the CDR3 is TGTGCCAGCAGCCATCTTTCCGGGGGGGGAGCTTTCTTT. Encoded protein: CASSHLSGGGAFF. The full variable domain, with the rest looked up from reference TRBV14 and TRBJ1-1, is EAGVTQFPSHSVIEKGQTVTLRCDPISGHDNLYWYRRVMGKEIKFLLHFVKESKQDESGMPNNRFLAERTGGTYSTLKVQPAELEDSGVYFCASSHLSGGGAFFGQGTRLTVV.

The rearrangement links TRBV10-1 to TRBJ1-2; TRBD1 matches 10 bases. Germline V gene data show CDR1 as WNHNN and CDR2 as SYGVQD (reference sequence). CDR3 size: 19 residues. J was trimmed by 3 bases and V by 4 bases; bases with no gene match: 17. The CDR3 DNA reads TGCGCCAGCAGTGCCGGGACAGGGGATTGTCGGGAGGGTTACTATGGCTACACCTTC. Residues: CASSAGTGDCREGYYGYTF.

CDR3 DNA sequence: TGTGCCAGCAGCGTAGAGGATAGCGGGGGGTTCCACAATGAGCAGTTCTTC. This translates into CASSVEDSGGFHNEQFF. The genes are TRBV9 and TRBJ2-1, with 10 positions matching TRBD2. After removal of 0 bases from V and 5 bases from J, the junction contained 8 bases not matched to a gene. The germline V gene has CDR1 SGDLS and CDR2 YYNGEE. This CDR3 is built from 17 residues.

Only a few counts were recorded for this clone. The same CDR3 can be traced to other DNA sequences in this sample. J is TRBJ1-2 and V is TRBV6-5; 7 bases align to TRBD1. Germline loops: CDR1 MNHEY, CDR2 SVGAGI. V shed 4 bases and J 0 bases; nucleotides not matched to a gene: 2. The length of the CDR3 is 14 residues. The CDR3: CASSSGQANYGYTF. In DNA form, the CDR3 reads TGTGCCAGCAGTTCCGGACAGGCTAACTATGGCTACACCTTC.

V gene TRBV28 combines with J gene TRBJ2-3, with D perhaps TRBD1 (5 bases). Trimming pared 0 bases from V and 7 bases from J, leaving 14 bases between. Germline CDR1 reads MDHEN; CDR2 reads SYDVKM. The CDR3 runs 15 residues. In DNA, the CDR3 is TGTGCCAGCAGTTTATGGCAGGGCTTAGGGAATACGCAGTATTTT. This translates into CASSLWQGLGNTQYF.

The chain joins TRBV10-3 to TRBJ1-1; D might be TRBD1 (5 bases). The CDR3 extends over 14 amino acids. The V end lost 10 bases, the J end lost 6 bases, and 21 bases lay between the germline ends. Germline V gene lookup returns CDR1 ENHRY and CDR2 SYGVKD. The CDR3 sequence: CATDPGGGFSEAFF. As DNA, the CDR3 is TGTGCCACCGACCCGGGGGGAGGGTTTTCTGAAGCTTTCTTT.

The chain links TRBV2 to TRBJ1-2, with D unclear. The CDR3 runs 13 residues. Looked up from germline, CDR1 is SNHLY and CDR2 is FYNNEI. V lost 0 bases and J lost 7, with 9 bases in between. The CDR3 here is CASSEAPSGGYTF. CDR3 nucleotides: TGTGCCAGCAGTGAAGCGCCTAGCGGTGGCTACACCTTC.

This clone was seen just once. The chain has TRBV6-5 and TRBJ1-6; D remains ambiguous. V lost 6 bases and J lost 9, with 12 bases in between. The CDR3 spans 13 residues. Germline lookup yields CDR1 MNHEY and CDR2 SVGAGI. The chain's CDR3 is CASRDDRGSPLHF. The CDR3 DNA reads as TGTGCCAGCAGAGACGACCGGGGTTCACCCCTCCACTTT.

This chain links TRBV28 with TRBJ2-3; a weak D match, TRBD2 (6 bases). This CDR3 contains 16 residues. Trimming left V 7 bases short and J 8 bases short, with 25 bases between. Germline V gene sequence: CDR1 MDHEN, CDR2 SYDVKM. Written as DNA, the CDR3 is TGTGCCAGCACCCCCTGGGGAGGATCTCTGGAGGGTACGCAGTATTTT. This gives the protein CASTPWGGSLEGTQYF.

The rearrangement uses TRBV7-2 and TRBJ1-5, with D unclear. Trimming cost V 1 base and J 0 bases, with 7 bases left between them. The CDR3 runs to 15 residues. Per the germline V gene, CDR1 is SGHTA and CDR2 is FQGNSA. The CDR3 loop reads CASSLVTDSNQPQHF. The CDR3, as DNA: TGTGCCAGCAGCTTAGTCACAGATAGCAATCAGCCCCAGCATTTT.

This clone was counted a few times. V usage is TRBV19 and J usage is TRBJ2-3; a possible D gene is TRBD2 (6 bases). Germline CDR1 is LNHDA and CDR2 is SQIVND (reference sequence). The CDR3 is made up of 15 amino acids. Between the trimmed V and J ends, which lost 6 bases and 6 bases, there was a span of 19 bases. CDR3 bases: TGTGCCAGTAGGAGAAGGAGGGACTTGGCTGATACGCAGTATTTT. It encodes CASRRRRDLADTQYF.

This chain links TRBV6-2 or TRBV6-3 with TRBJ2-2; 10 bases match TRBD2. With V trimmed by 2 bases and J by 0 bases, 6 bases remained unmatched. Per the germline V gene, CDR1 is MNHEY and CDR2 is SVGEGT. This CDR3 contains 18 residues. DNA of the CDR3: TGTGCCAGCAGTTACGTCCTAGCGGGGGCCCCGAACACCGGGGAGCTGTTTTTT. The encoded protein is CASSYVLAGAPNTGELFF.

The chain employs TRBV4-1 and TRBJ2-5; a weak D match, TRBD2 (7 bases). The germline V and J ends were trimmed by 1 base and 6 bases, with 18 bases remaining between them. Germline V gene data show CDR1 as MGHRA and CDR2 as YSYEKL. The CDR3 is 16 amino acids. In nucleotides, the CDR3 is TGCGCCAGCAGCCAAGTGCAGGGCCGGGGGGCGCAGACCCAGTACTTC. Translation gives CASSQVQGRGAQTQYF.

This sequence joins TRBV2 and TRBJ2-1; possibly TRBD2 for D (6 bases). The V end was cut by 7 bases, the J end by 3 bases, with 13 bases between. This CDR3 has 14 amino acids. Germline V gene data show CDR1 as SNHLY and CDR2 as FYNNEI. The CDR3 reads CASMAEGIYNEQFF. In nucleotides, the CDR3 is TGTGCCAGCATGGCGGAGGGTATCTACAATGAGCAGTTCTTC.

This clone was detected only once. The genes are TRBV15 and TRBJ1-2; TRBD1 is a possible D gene (5 bases). Deletions cut 6 bases from V and 5 bases from J, with 22 bases between. The CDR3 has 16 residues. CDR1 and CDR2 from the germline V gene are LNHNV and YYDKDF (reference sequence). The CDR3 coding sequence is TGTGCCACCAGTCCCCGGTCGGGGCCGGCGGGATATGGCTACACCTTC. Encoded protein: CATSPRSGPAGYGYTF.